This TCR beta chain was captured by sequencing in a study of T-cell reconstitution after alpha-beta-depleted transplantation in children. The authors prepared the TCRbeta library with unique molecular identifiers. Via MiXCR, TCRdb re-called the PCR reads, giving one row per CDR3 protein. The sample records nearly 250,000 distinct CDR3 sequences, under 9.5% being singletons. The starting material was PBMCs, mostly from graft donor cells, obtained 180 days after TCRalphabeta/CD19-depleted stem cell transplant. This TCR came from a male patient between 5 and 17 years old who had a stem cell transplant for acute lymphoblastic leukemia, so the T cells may come from the graft donor.

The CDR3 spells CASSPREGASYEQYF. The DNA of the CDR3 is TGTGCCAGCTCACCCAGGGAGGGGGCCTCCTACGAGCAGTACTTC. The rearrangement joins TRBV18 to TRBJ2-7; the D gene could be TRBD1 or TRBD2 (7 bases each). The length of the CDR3 is 15 residues. Germline V gene sequence: CDR1 KGHSH, CDR2 LQKENI. The V gene lost 3 bases and the J gene lost 0 bases, with 12 bases spanning the gap.